This TCR beta chain was captured in a study of CD8+CD57+ T cells in acquired aplastic anemia. Overall study context: The mean DNA yield obtained from sorted CD4+ and CD8+ cells came to 3 to 4 ug. Reads per healthy sample averaged roughly 10 million (CD4+) and approximately 12 million (CD8+).

Genomic DNA provided the template from which TCR beta VDJ and CDR3 profiles were obtained. In TCRdb, the reads were re-called with MiXCR into one record per CDR3 protein. Among some 410,000 distinct CDR3 sequences listed, 65% to 80% were seen once. A word on this clonotype: What it binds is unknown. One junction end disagrees with the germline gene, perhaps due to a read error.

The study's findings and limits: The study found no significant CD8+ Simpson's diversity difference between patients and controls. Approximately 29 was the count of CD8+ CDR3 sequences that patients shared with controls.

The sample taken for sequencing was sorted CD4+, CD8+, or CD8+CD57+ T cells (not recorded which) from PBMCs. The sequence came from a human donor in good health, serving as a control.

The DNA for the CDR3 is TGTGCCAGCAGCCGGCAGGGTGGTTTCACTGGGGAGCTGTTCTTT. The encoded protein is CASSRQGGFTGELFF. This rearrangement joins TRBV2 to TRBJ1-6, with D possibly matching TRBD1 (5 bases). In germline, CDR1 is SNHLY, CDR2 FYNNEI. The CDR3 is 15 amino acids.